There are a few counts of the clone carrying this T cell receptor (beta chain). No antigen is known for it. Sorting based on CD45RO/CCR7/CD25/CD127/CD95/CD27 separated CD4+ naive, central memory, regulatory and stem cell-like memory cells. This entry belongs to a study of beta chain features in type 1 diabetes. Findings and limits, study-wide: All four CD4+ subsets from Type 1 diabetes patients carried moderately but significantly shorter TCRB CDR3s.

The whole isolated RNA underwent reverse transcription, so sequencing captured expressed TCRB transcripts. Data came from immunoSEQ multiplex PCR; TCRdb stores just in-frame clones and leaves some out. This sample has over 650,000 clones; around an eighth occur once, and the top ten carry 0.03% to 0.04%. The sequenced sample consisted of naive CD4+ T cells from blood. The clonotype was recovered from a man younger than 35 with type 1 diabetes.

The CDR3 is CASSDATGTGSLPQHF. The CDR3 DNA sequence: TGTGCCAGTAGTGATGCCACCGGGACAGGTAGTCTGCCCCAGCATTTT. The chain links TRBV19 to TRBJ1-5; 8 bases line up with TRBD1. The length of the CDR3 is 16 residues. Germline CDR1 reads LNHDA; CDR2 reads SQIVND (reference sequence). V lost 5 bases to trimming and J lost 9 bases; unmatched junction nucleotides: 15.